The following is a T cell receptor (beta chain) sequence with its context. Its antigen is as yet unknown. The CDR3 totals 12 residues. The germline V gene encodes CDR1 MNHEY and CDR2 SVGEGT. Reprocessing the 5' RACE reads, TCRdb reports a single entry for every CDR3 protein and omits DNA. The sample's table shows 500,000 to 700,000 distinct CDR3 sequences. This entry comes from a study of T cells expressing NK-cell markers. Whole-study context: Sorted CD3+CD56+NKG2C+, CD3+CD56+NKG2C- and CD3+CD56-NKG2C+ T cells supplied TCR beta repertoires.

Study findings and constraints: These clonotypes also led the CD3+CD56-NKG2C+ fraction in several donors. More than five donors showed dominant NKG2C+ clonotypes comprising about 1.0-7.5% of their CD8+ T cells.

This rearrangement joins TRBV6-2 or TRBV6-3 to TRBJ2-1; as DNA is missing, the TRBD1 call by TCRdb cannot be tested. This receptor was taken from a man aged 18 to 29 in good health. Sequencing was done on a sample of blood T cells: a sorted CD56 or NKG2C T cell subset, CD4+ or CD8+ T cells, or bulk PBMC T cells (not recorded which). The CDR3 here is CASSYLGGARLF.